This paragraph reports one T cell receptor (beta chain). The antigen remains undetermined. These data come from a study of siplizumab effects on memory and regulatory T cells. Per sample, approximately 10^5 TCR templates underwent assay. Clones were sequenced by immunoSEQ multiplex PCR, and TCRdb holds only the in-frame ones, with some missing. Among some 100,000 clones listed, 75% to 95% were seen once. Findings of the study overall: The naive T cell population seemed more diverse than memory cells and seemed a major contributor to the alloresponse. Proliferating Tregs in siplizumab cultures were never verified as suppressive. Relative to controls at 26.9%, mappable alloreactive CD4+ clones exhibited a mean Treg-derived proportion of approximately 70% with siplizumab.

The ends were cut back, 5 bases at V and 12 bases at J, with 19 bases in the middle. Germline V gene sequence: CDR1 MDHEN, CDR2 SYDVKM. This CDR3 is built from 14 residues. The chain employs TRBV28 and TRBJ1-4; D is perhaps TRBD1 (5 bases). The clonotype was recovered from a human donor in good health. Some clones in this sample may be carry-over from other donors' samples. The sample consisted of CD4+ T cells sorted from blood. The CDR3 protein is CASSPLGGRRELFF. CDR3 DNA: TGTGCCAGCAGTCCGCTCGGGGGGAGAAGGGAACTGTTTTTT.